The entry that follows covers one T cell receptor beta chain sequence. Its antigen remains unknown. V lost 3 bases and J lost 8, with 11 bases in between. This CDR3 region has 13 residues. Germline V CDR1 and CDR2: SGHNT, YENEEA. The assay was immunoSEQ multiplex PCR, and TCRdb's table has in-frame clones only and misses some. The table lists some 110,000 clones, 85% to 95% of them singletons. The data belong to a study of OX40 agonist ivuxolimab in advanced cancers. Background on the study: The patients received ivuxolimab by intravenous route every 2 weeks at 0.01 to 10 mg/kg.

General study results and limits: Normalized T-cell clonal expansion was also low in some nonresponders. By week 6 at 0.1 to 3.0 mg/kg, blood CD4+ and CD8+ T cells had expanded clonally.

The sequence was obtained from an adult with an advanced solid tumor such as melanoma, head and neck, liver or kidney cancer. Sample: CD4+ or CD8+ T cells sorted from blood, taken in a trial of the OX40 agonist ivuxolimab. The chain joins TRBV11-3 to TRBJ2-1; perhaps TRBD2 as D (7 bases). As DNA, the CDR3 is TGTGCCAGCAGCTTCGGAGGGGGGGATGAGCAGTTCTTC. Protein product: CASSFGGGDEQFF.